A single sample is the source of the 9 T cell receptor beta chains below, sequenced in a study of PD-L1 blockade in urothelial cancer. Data came from immunoSEQ multiplex PCR; TCRdb stores just in-frame clones and leaves some out. The sample lists 30,000 to 45,000 clones; around 83% were seen once. This sample comprised PBMCs, obtained around atezolizumab (anti-PD-L1) treatment. These receptors came from a man aged 55 to 69 with urothelial cancer.

The chain couples TRBV6-1 to TRBJ2-1; 10 bases fit TRBD2. CDR3 length: 15 residues. Per the germline V gene, CDR1 is MNHNS and CDR2 is SASEGT. J was trimmed by 6 bases and V by 7 bases; bases with no gene match: 9. The CDR3 sequence is CASISGAGGGNEQFF. CDR3 bases: TGTGCCAGCATCTCTGGAGCGGGGGGGGGCAATGAGCAGTTCTTC.

The chain uses TRBV27 and TRBJ1-6; 7 positions agree with TRBD1. V dropped 4 bases and J dropped 1; count of bases not matched to a gene: 4. Germline V lookup: CDR1 MNHEY, CDR2 SMNVEV (reference sequence). This CDR3 contains 16 residues. DNA of the CDR3: TGTGCCAGCAGTTCAAACAGGGGATCCTATAATTCACCCCTCCACTTT. Protein product: CASSSNRGSYNSPLHF.

V is TRBV9 and J is TRBJ2-1, with D tentatively TRBD2 (5 bases). Trimming removed 0 bases from V and 7 bases from J, with 11 bases in between. Germline V CDR1 and CDR2: SGDLS, YYNGEE. This CDR3 is 14 amino acids long. CDR3 residues: CASSVGPEANEQFF. CDR3 coding DNA: TGTGCCAGCAGCGTAGGGCCGGAGGCTAATGAGCAGTTCTTC. Variable domain in full (rest from reference TRBV9 and TRBJ2-1): DSGVTQTPKHLITATGQRVTLRCSPRSGDLSVYWYQQSLDQGLQFLIQYYNGEERAKGNILERFSAQQFPDLHSELNLSSLELGDSALYFCASSVGPEANEQFFGPGTRLTVL.

This clone is a singleton in its sample. The rearrangement links TRBV6-6 to TRBJ1-2; weak D call: TRBD1 (6 bases). In germline, CDR1 is MNHNY, CDR2 SVGAGI (reference sequence). There are 13 residues in the CDR3. The V and J ends lost 3 bases and 8 bases respectively, with 13 bases between them. The CDR3 DNA reads TGTGCCAGCAGTTATGAGGGGGTAGAGGGCTACACCTTC. Its protein is CASSYEGVEGYTF.

This chain connects TRBV6-5 to TRBJ1-1; no firm D call. The CDR3 covers 14 residues. V lost 0 bases to trimming and J lost 7 bases, with 12 bases between them. The germline V gene encodes CDR1 MNHEY and CDR2 SVGAGI. The CDR3, as DNA: TGTGCCAGCAGTTACTCCCAATCGGGGAATGAAGCTTTCTTT. This codes for CASSYSQSGNEAFF.

This CDR3 is CASSKGLVQGRGNTEAFF. The CDR3, as DNA: TGTGCCAGCAGCAAAGGGTTGGTACAGGGACGAGGGAACACTGAAGCTTTCTTT. The J gene is TRBJ1-1, the V gene TRBV21-1; TRBD1 is taken as the D call from the table, unchecked against the DNA. TRBV21-1 is a pseudogene segment. CDR3 length equals 18 residues.

This chain links TRBV30 with TRBJ1-5, with 9 bases lining up with TRBD1. V lost 6 bases and J lost 6; bases outside the gene matches: 6. Germline V gives CDR1 GTSNPN, CDR2 SVGIG (reference sequence). The length of the CDR3 is 13 residues. Written as DNA, the CDR3 is TGTGCCTGCGGGACAGGGTTAAGTCAGCCCCAGCATTTT. Its protein product is CACGTGLSQPQHF.

This chain joins TRBV28 and TRBJ1-1; D is unresolved. V lost 4 bases, J lost 4 bases, and 16 bases lay in between. Germline values: CDR1 MDHEN, CDR2 SYDVKM. The CDR3 contains 15 residues. The CDR3 DNA sequence: TGTGCCAGCAGTTCCCGGCGGCAGCCATTCACTGAAGCTTTCTTT. Its protein product is CASSSRRQPFTEAFF. The full variable domain, its missing parts supplied by reference TRBV28 and TRBJ1-1, is DVKVTQSSRYLVKRTGEKVFLECVQDMDHENMFWYRQDPGLGLRLIYFSYDVKMKEKGDIPEGYSVSREKKERFSLILESASTNQTSMYLCASSSRRQPFTEAFFGQGTRLTVV.

The chain carries TRBV7-9 and TRBJ2-2; 9 nucleotides align to TRBD1. In germline, CDR1 is SEHNR, CDR2 FQNEAQ (reference sequence). This CDR3 contains 14 residues. The trim removed 5 bases at V and 6 bases at J, leaving 4 bases unmatched. CDR3 protein: CASSRTGVAGELFF. In DNA form, the CDR3 reads TGTGCCAGCAGCCGGACAGGGGTGGCCGGGGAGCTGTTTTTT.